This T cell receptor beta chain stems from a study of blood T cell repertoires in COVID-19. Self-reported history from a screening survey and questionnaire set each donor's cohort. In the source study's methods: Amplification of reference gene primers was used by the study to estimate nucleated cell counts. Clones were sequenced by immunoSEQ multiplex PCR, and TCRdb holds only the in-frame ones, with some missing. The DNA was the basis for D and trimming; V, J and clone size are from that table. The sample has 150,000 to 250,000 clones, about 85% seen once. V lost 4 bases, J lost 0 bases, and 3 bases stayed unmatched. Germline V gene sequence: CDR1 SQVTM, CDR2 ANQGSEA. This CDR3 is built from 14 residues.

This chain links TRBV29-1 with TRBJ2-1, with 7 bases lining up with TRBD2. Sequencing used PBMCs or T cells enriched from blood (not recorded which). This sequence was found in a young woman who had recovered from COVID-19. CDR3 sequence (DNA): TGCAGCGTTGGGCGCGGGGGCTCCTACAATGAGCAGTTCTTC. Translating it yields CSVGRGGSYNEQFF.